This T cell receptor beta chain was captured by sequencing in a study of CD8 T cells in Susac syndrome. Random hexamers primed reverse transcription of roughly 0.45 to 1 ug RNA. A single record per CDR3 protein comes from TCRdb applying MiXCR to the immunoSEQ multiplex PCR reads. The sample consists of around 120,000 distinct CDR3 sequences, around 94% of them appearing once. Sequencing targeted TCR beta in blood CD8+ and CD4+ T cells. The CDR3 is made up of 15 amino acids. Germline CDR1 reads SGDLS; CDR2 reads YYNGEE. V was clipped by 4 bases and J by 7 bases; unmatched bases: 12. The sequencing input was CD4+ T cells from PBMCs. This TCR came from a human donor with multiple sclerosis. The J gene is TRBJ2-7, the V gene TRBV9; 9 bases line up with TRBD1. The CDR3 reads CASSPLEQGAREQYF. The CDR3 DNA sequence: TGTGCCAGCAGCCCCCTGGAACAGGGGGCGCGAGAGCAGTACTTC.